These 4 T cell receptor beta chains were sequenced from one sample in a study of regulatory T cells in long-lasting Graves disease. This sample's time point: persistent/refractory GD, antithyroid drugs over 5 years with positive TRAb. Isolated PBMC RNA provided the starting material for the TCR library. Building of the TCR beta libraries involved iRepertoire HTBI primers and Arm-PCR of CDR3 regions. MiXCR, run by TCRdb on the multiplex PCR reads, gives a single entry per CDR3 protein. The table records roughly 700,000 distinct CDR3 sequences, 25% to 35% of them present only once. This material consisted of peripheral blood mononuclear cells (PBMCs), taken when the disease was refractory, from a patient treated with antithyroid drugs. These receptor sequences come from a female donor with Graves disease.

V is TRBV6-1 and J is TRBJ1-5, with D maybe TRBD1 (6 bases). The length of the CDR3 is 15 residues. Trimming shortened V by 3 bases and J by 1 base, and 10 bases separated the two germline ends. CDR1 and CDR2 (germline): MNHNS, SASEGT. The CDR3 nucleotides read TGTGCCAGCAGTGACAACAGGGCCAGCAATCAGCCCCAGCATTTT. Protein product: CASSDNRASNQPQHF.

J is TRBJ2-7 and V is TRBV11-3; TRBD1 is a possible D gene (6 bases). This CDR3 spans 15 amino acids. CDR1 is SGHNT and CDR2 is YENEEA in the germline V gene. Between the trimmed V and J ends, which lost 0 bases and 0 bases, there was a span of 9 bases. The CDR3 loop is CASSLDSGHSYEQYF. The CDR3 nucleotides are TGTGCCAGCAGCTTAGACTCGGGACACTCCTACGAGCAGTACTTC.

CDR3 sequence reads: CASSLLGSNEKLFF. The CDR3 nucleotides read TGCGCCAGCAGCTTGCTGGGGAGTAATGAAAAACTGTTTTTT. The V and J genes are TRBV5-1 and TRBJ1-4; D uncertain. Germline CDR1 is SGHRS and CDR2 is YFSETQ. The CDR3 runs to 14 residues. V dropped 1 base and J dropped 4 bases, with 8 bases sitting between them.

This clonotype has a handful of counts. The J gene is TRBJ1-1, the V gene TRBV30; D is unresolved. Between the trimmed V and J ends, which lost 3 bases and 4 bases, there was a span of 9 bases. CDR3 length: 12 amino acids. Looked up from germline, CDR1 is GTSNPN and CDR2 is SVGIG (reference sequence). The CDR3 loop is CAWSPRSTEAFF. The CDR3 DNA follows: TGTGCCTGGAGCCCCCGAAGCACTGAAGCTTTCTTT.